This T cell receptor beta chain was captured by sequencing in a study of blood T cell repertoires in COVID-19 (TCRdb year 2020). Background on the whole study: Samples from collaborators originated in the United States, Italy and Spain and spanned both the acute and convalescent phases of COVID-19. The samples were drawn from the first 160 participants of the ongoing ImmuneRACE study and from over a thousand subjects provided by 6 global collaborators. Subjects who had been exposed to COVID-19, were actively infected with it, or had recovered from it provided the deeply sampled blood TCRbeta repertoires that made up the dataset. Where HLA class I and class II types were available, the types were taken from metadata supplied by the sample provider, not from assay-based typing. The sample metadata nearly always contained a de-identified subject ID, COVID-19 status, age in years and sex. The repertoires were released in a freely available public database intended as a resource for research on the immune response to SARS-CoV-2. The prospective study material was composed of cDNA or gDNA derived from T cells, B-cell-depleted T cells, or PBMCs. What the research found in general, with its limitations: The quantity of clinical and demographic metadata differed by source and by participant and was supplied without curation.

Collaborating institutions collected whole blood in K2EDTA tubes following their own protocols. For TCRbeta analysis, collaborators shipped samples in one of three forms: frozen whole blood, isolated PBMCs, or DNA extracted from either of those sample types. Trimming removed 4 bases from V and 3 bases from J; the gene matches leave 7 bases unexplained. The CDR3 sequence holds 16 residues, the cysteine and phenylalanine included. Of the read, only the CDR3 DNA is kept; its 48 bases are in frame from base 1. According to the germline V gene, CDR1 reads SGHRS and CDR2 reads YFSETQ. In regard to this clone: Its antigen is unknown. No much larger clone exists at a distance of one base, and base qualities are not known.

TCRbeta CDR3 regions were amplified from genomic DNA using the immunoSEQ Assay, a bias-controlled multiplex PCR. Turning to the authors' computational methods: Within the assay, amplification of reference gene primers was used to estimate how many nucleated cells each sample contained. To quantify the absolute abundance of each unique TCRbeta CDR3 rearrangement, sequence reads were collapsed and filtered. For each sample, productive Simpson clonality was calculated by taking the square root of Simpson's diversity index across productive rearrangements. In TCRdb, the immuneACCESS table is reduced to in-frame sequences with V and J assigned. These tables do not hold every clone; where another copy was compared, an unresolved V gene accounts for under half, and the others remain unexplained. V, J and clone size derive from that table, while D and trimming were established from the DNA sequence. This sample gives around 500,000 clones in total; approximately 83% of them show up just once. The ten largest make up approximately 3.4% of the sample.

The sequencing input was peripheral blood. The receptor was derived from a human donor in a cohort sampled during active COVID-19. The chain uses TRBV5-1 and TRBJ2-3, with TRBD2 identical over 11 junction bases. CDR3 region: CASSKLAGVGTDTQYF. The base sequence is TGCGCCAGCAGCAAACTAGCGGGAGTAGGTACAGATACGCAGTATTTT.